One and the same sample provided the 14 T cell receptor beta chains below, sequenced in a study of response to subunit inactivated influenza vaccine (dated by TCRdb to between 2017 and 2018). Libraries were prepared through RT-PCR. Instrument used: Illumina HiSeq 2500. TCRdb cleaned the public reads at Q25 with fastp, built clones with MiXCR and kept in-frame beta chains. Every distinct CDR3 protein forms one entry, paired with its most common genes and DNA. The sample table holds about 540,000 distinct CDR3 sequences, of which approximately 24% were seen once. The ten largest account for 2.5% to 3.5% of the sample. These data also featured in a second study, about T cells expressing NK-cell markers. Reported in the second study: 5'RACE template switching, by which a universal primer site and unique molecular identifiers were added, was used to make TCR beta cDNA libraries.

The source was CD4+ T cells sorted from PBMCs, collected roughly 12 days after vaccination. Every receptor here comes from a man aged 45-65 years who received an inactivated influenza vaccine. Donor details come from another sample of the same person, matched by shared clones.

The V and J genes are TRBV7-6 and TRBJ2-2, with 12 bases matching TRBD2. This CDR3 spans 16 amino acids. The trim removed 5 bases at V and 6 bases at J, leaving 7 bases unmatched. Germline V CDR1 and CDR2: SGHVS, FNYEAQ. Here the CDR3 reads CASSASSGRAPGELFF. DNA for the CDR3: TGTGCCAGCAGCGCTTCTAGCGGGAGGGCCCCCGGGGAGCTGTTTTTT. Complete variable domain (other parts from reference TRBV7-6 and TRBJ2-2): GAGVSQSPRYKVTKRGQDVALRCDPISGHVSLYWYRQALGQGPEFLTYFNYEAQQDKSGLPNDRFSAERPEGSISTLTIQRTEQRDSAMYRCASSASSGRAPGELFFGEGSRLTVL.

This clonotype was observed a handful of times. V gene TRBV29-1 combines with J gene TRBJ2-3; D ambiguous. Trimming shortened V by 4 bases and J by 4 bases, and 12 bases separated the two germline ends. CDR1 SQVTM and CDR2 ANQGSEA come from the germline V gene. The CDR3 is 13 amino acids. The CDR3 DNA sequence: TGCAGCGTTGGCCCCACCCGGGCAGATACGCAGTATTTT. Translated: CSVGPTRADTQYF.

The chain is built from TRBV3-1 and TRBJ2-7; 8 bases map to TRBD1. This CDR3 spans 15 amino acids. Germline trimming cut 3 bases from V and 5 bases from J; bases unmatched to any gene: 9. The germline CDR1 and CDR2 sequences are LGHDT and YNNKEL (reference sequence). The CDR3 region is CASSHTPTGANEQYF. For the CDR3, the DNA is TGTGCCAGCAGCCACACCCCGACAGGGGCCAACGAGCAGTACTTC.

This clonotype was seen many times. This chain connects TRBV10-3 to TRBJ2-1; unclear D gene. Trimming cost V 0 bases and J 7 bases, with 4 bases left between them. Germline lookup yields CDR1 ENHRY and CDR2 SYGVKD. This CDR3 is 12 amino acids long. The CDR3 sequence: CAISESQNEQFF. The CDR3 region has the DNA TGTGCCATCAGTGAGTCGCAGAATGAGCAGTTCTTC.

This clonotype came up a few times. The chain has TRBV7-9 and TRBJ2-7; the D gene is possibly TRBD2 (5 bases). In germline, CDR1 is SEHNR, CDR2 FQNEAQ (reference sequence). CDR3 length: 13 residues. V gave up 5 bases and J gave up 2 bases, with 10 bases separating them. The CDR3 region has the DNA TGTGCCAGCAGCCCACTGGAGGCCTACGAGCAGTACTTC. Protein: CASSPLEAYEQYF.

This clonotype has at least ten counts. V is TRBV10-3 and J is TRBJ2-5; D might be TRBD1 or TRBD2, each matching 5 bases. V was pared by 3 bases and J by 5 bases, with 7 bases between. CDR1 and CDR2 from the germline V gene are ENHRY and SYGVKD. The CDR3 runs to 12 residues. For the CDR3, the DNA is TGTGCCATCAGTGACTGGGGGGAGACCCAGTACTTC. Translating gives CAISDWGETQYF.

V usage is TRBV5-1 and J usage is TRBJ1-6; no clear D. The CDR3 loop spans 15 amino acids. CDR1 and CDR2 from the germline V gene are SGHRS and YFSETQ. Trimming shortened V by 0 bases and J by 4 bases, and 8 bases separated the two germline ends. The CDR3 bases are TGCGCCAGCAGCTTGGTGGGGTCTTATAATTCACCCCTCCACTTT. This codes for CASSLVGSYNSPLHF.

This clonotype was picked up a small number of times. The genes are TRBV6-2 or TRBV6-3 and TRBJ1-5; weak D call: TRBD1 (5 bases). V was clipped by 7 bases and J by 4 bases, with 14 bases between them. Looked up from germline, CDR1 is MNHEY and CDR2 is SVGEGT. The length of the CDR3 is 14 residues. This CDR3 is CASTKAGPNQPQHF. In DNA form, the CDR3 reads TGTGCCAGCACCAAGGCAGGGCCTAATCAGCCCCAGCATTTT.

The rearrangement links TRBV25-1 to TRBJ2-1, with 7 bases that match TRBD1. Germline loops: CDR1 MGHDK, CDR2 SYGVNS. The CDR3 contains 14 residues. V trimming: 4 bases; J trimming: 7 bases; junction bases outside the gene matches: 7. The CDR3 DNA reads TGTGCCAGCAGTGGTACAGGGGTAGGGAATGAGCAGTTCTTC. Its translation: CASSGTGVGNEQFF. Supplemented by reference TRBV25-1 and TRBJ2-1, the full variable domain reads EADIYQTPRYLVIGTGKKITLECSQTMGHDKMYWYQQDPGMELHLIHYSYGVNSTEKGDLSSESTVSRIRTEHFPLTLESARPSHTSQYLCASSGTGVGNEQFFGPGTRLTVL.

The chain combines TRBV4-1 with TRBJ2-1; D not certain. CDR3 size: 14 residues. V was pared by 3 bases and J by 3 bases, with 9 bases between. Germline CDR1 MGHRA, CDR2 YSYEKL. CDR3 bases: TGCGCCAGCAGCCAGGGTTTTGGCTACAATGAGCAGTTCTTC. Protein: CASSQGFGYNEQFF.

The sample holds a few counts of this clonotype. The genes are TRBV5-1 and TRBJ1-1; TRBD1 might be the D (5 bases). V was pared by 2 bases and J by 1 base, with 12 bases between. CDR3 length equals 15 residues. Germline lookup yields CDR1 SGHRS and CDR2 YFSETQ. The CDR3 is CASSFSQGANTEAFF. CDR3 sequence (DNA): TGCGCCAGCAGCTTCAGCCAGGGTGCGAACACTGAAGCTTTCTTT.

This clonotype has just a few counts. The chain combines TRBV12-3 or TRBV12-4 with TRBJ2-5; D gene uncertain. The CDR3 sequence is 17 residues long. Deletions cut 5 bases from V and 1 base from J, with 20 bases between. Written as DNA, the CDR3 is TGTGCCAGCAGTATTTACCCCTTATGGGGAACCCAAGAGACCCAGTACTTC. This encodes CASSIYPLWGTQETQYF.

V gene TRBV6-5 combines with J gene TRBJ1-1; 7 bases are shared with TRBD1. The CDR3 spans 16 residues. The V segment lost 3 bases and the J segment 5 bases; nucleotides outside the gene matches: 12. From germline, CDR1 is MNHEY and CDR2 SVGAGI. The CDR3 nucleotides read TGTGCCAGCAGTTATCACGCCGGGACAGTCGTGACTGAAGCTTTCTTT. It yields the protein CASSYHAGTVVTEAFF.

The chain joins TRBV16 to TRBJ2-7; D gene unclear. This CDR3 is 15 amino acids long. Germline V CDR1 and CDR2: KGHSY, FQNENV. V lost 0 bases, J lost 2 bases, and 11 bases lay in between. The CDR3, as DNA: TGTGCCAGCAGCCAATCTGAAGGCGGCCCCTACGAGCAGTACTTC. Translated: CASSQSEGGPYEQYF.